A selection of T cell receptor beta chains follows, all from one sample in a study of Ad26.COV2.S vaccination and SARS-CoV-2 variants. TCRdb's copy holds only in-frame clones and misses some; the assay was immunoSEQ multiplex PCR. The sample yields about half a million clones, 80% to 90% seen once. The starting material was peripheral blood, obtained in a trial of Ad26.COV2.S vaccine versus placebo. Every receptor here comes from a person aged 18-65 years who received the Ad26.COV2.S COVID-19 vaccine or a placebo. Each CDR3 is given with its conserved first and last residue. D genes are given only for firm matches. Clone size, where shown, is once, few, many, or a class for clones that have expanded.

d_call: TRBD2
clone_size: NA
j_call: TRBJ2-7
v_call: TRBV7-9
cdr3_aa: CASSLGTSGIKQYF
cdr3_nt: TGTGCCAGCAGCTTAGGCACTAGCGGGATCAAGCAGTACTTC

d_call: NA
clone_size: NA
j_call: TRBJ2-7
v_call: TRBV19
cdr3_aa: CASSITLKTLIGEQYF
cdr3_nt: TGTGCCAGTAGTATAACCCTAAAGACTCTCATAGGCGAGCAGTACTTC

d_call: NA
clone_size: NA
j_call: TRBJ2-7
v_call: TRBV20-1
cdr3_aa: CSASYGADRNSYEQYF
cdr3_nt: TGCAGTGCTAGTTATGGAGCGGATCGAAACTCCTACGAGCAGTACTTC

d_call: TRBD2
clone_size: once
j_call: TRBJ2-1
v_call: TRBV2
cdr3_aa: CASSERTSTEQFF
cdr3_nt: TGTGCCAGCAGTGAGAGGACTAGTACTGAGCAGTTCTTC

d_call: TRBD2
clone_size: NA
j_call: TRBJ2-2
v_call: TRBV9
cdr3_aa: CASSPLGDYANTGELFF
cdr3_nt: TGTGCCAGCAGCCCACTTGGGGACTACGCGAACACCGGGGAGCTGTTTTTT

d_call: NA
clone_size: NA
j_call: TRBJ1-1
v_call: TRBV13
cdr3_aa: CASSQISLTEAFF
cdr3_nt: TGTGCCAGCAGTCAAATCTCGCTGACTGAAGCTTTCTTT

d_call: NA
clone_size: NA
j_call: TRBJ2-7
v_call: TRBV6-6
cdr3_aa: CASSYGSSEDYEQYF
cdr3_nt: TGTGCCAGCAGTTACGGCAGCAGCGAGGACTACGAGCAGTACTTC

d_call: TRBD1
clone_size: NA
j_call: TRBJ1-2
v_call: TRBV6-5
cdr3_aa: CASSYADRGTGGYTF
cdr3_nt: TGTGCCAGCAGTTACGCGGACAGGGGTACGGGTGGCTACACCTTC

d_call: TRBD1
clone_size: NA
j_call: TRBJ1-2
v_call: TRBV19
cdr3_aa: CASKTRDYRGVGGYTF
cdr3_nt: TGTGCCAGTAAAACAAGAGATTACAGGGGTGTTGGGGGCTACACCTTC

d_call: NA
clone_size: NA
j_call: TRBJ2-2
v_call: TRBV7-2
cdr3_aa: CASSLVASNTGELFF
cdr3_nt: TGTGCCAGCAGCTTAGTTGCGTCGAACACCGGGGAGCTGTTTTTT

d_call: NA
clone_size: NA
j_call: TRBJ2-1
v_call: TRBV5-1
cdr3_aa: CASSLWTFHEQFF
cdr3_nt: TGCGCCAGCAGCTTGTGGACGTTTCATGAGCAGTTCTTC

d_call: TRBD1
clone_size: NA
j_call: TRBJ1-2
v_call: TRBV19
cdr3_aa: CASSWGQGYGYTF
cdr3_nt: TGTGCCAGTAGTTGGGGACAGGGGTATGGCTACACCTTC

d_call: TRBD1
clone_size: NA
j_call: TRBJ2-5
v_call: TRBV5-1
cdr3_aa: CASSTPGQGARETQYF
cdr3_nt: TGCGCCAGCAGCACCCCGGGACAGGGGGCGCGAGAGACCCAGTACTTC

d_call: NA
clone_size: NA
j_call: TRBJ2-1
v_call: TRBV9
cdr3_aa: CASSVGRSYNEQFF
cdr3_nt: TGTGCCAGCAGCGTGGGGAGGTCCTACAATGAGCAGTTCTTC

d_call: NA
clone_size: NA
j_call: TRBJ2-7
v_call: TRBV30
cdr3_aa: CAWRAPGRGGYEQYF
cdr3_nt: TGTGCCTGGAGAGCCCCGGGGCGCGGAGGCTACGAGCAGTACTTC

d_call: NA
clone_size: NA
j_call: TRBJ2-3
v_call: TRBV9
cdr3_aa: CASSPGLSSDTQYF
cdr3_nt: TGTGCCAGCAGCCCGGGACTCAGTTCAGATACGCAGTATTTT

d_call: TRBD1
clone_size: NA
j_call: TRBJ2-3
v_call: TRBV24-1
cdr3_aa: CATSGHGQAGTDTQYF
cdr3_nt: TGTGCCACCAGTGGCCACGGACAGGCCGGCACAGATACGCAGTATTTT

d_call: NA
clone_size: NA
j_call: TRBJ2-3
v_call: TRBV11-2
cdr3_aa: CASSLAVARGDTQYF
cdr3_nt: TGTGCCAGCAGCTTAGCAGTAGCGAGAGGGGATACGCAGTATTTT

d_call: TRBD1
clone_size: few
j_call: TRBJ1-5
v_call: TRBV2
cdr3_aa: CASSEGRQGQGQPQHF
cdr3_nt: TGTGCCAGCAGTGAGGGACGACAGGGTCAGGGTCAGCCCCAGCATTTT

d_call: NA
clone_size: many
j_call: TRBJ1-5
v_call: TRBV7-2
cdr3_aa: CASSLVVGVGQPQHF
cdr3_nt: TGTGCCAGCAGCTTAGTGGTGGGGGTAGGGCAGCCCCAGCATTTT

d_call: NA
clone_size: NA
j_call: TRBJ2-1
v_call: TRBV18
cdr3_aa: CASSRQGGGNEQFF
cdr3_nt: TGTGCCAGCTCTCGACAGGGCGGGGGGAATGAGCAGTTCTTC

d_call: NA
clone_size: once
j_call: TRBJ1-2
v_call: TRBV9
cdr3_aa: CASSVFVGADNYGYTF
cdr3_nt: TGTGCCAGCAGCGTATTTGTGGGGGCGGACAACTATGGCTACACCTTC

d_call: NA
clone_size: NA
j_call: TRBJ2-2
v_call: TRBV11-2
cdr3_aa: CASSSGWAGELFF
cdr3_nt: TGTGCCAGCAGCTCGGGGTGGGCCGGGGAGCTGTTTTTT

d_call: NA
clone_size: NA
j_call: TRBJ2-2
v_call: TRBV3-1/TRBV3-2
cdr3_aa: CASSNDRPNTGELFF
cdr3_nt: TGTGCCAGCAGCAATGACAGACCTAACACCGGGGAGCTGTTTTTT

d_call: NA
clone_size: NA
j_call: TRBJ1-1
v_call: TRBV7-2
cdr3_aa: CASSLGRTNTEAFF
cdr3_nt: TGTGCCAGCAGCTTGGGCAGGACAAACACTGAAGCTTTCTTT

d_call: TRBD2
clone_size: NA
j_call: TRBJ2-7
v_call: TRBV3-1/TRBV3-2
cdr3_aa: CASSQGGGRTHEQYF
cdr3_nt: TGTGCCAGCAGCCAAGGTGGCGGGAGAACTCACGAGCAGTACTTC

d_call: NA
clone_size: NA
j_call: TRBJ1-1
v_call: TRBV10-3
cdr3_aa: CAISESRSGTENTEAFF
cdr3_nt: TGTGCCATCAGTGAGTCGAGATCAGGGACTGAGAACACTGAAGCTTTCTTT

d_call: NA
clone_size: NA
j_call: TRBJ2-1
v_call: TRBV27
cdr3_aa: CASTQAAGVPSEQFF
cdr3_nt: TGTGCCAGCACCCAAGCGGCAGGCGTCCCTAGTGAGCAGTTCTTC

d_call: TRBD1
clone_size: once
j_call: TRBJ2-7
v_call: TRBV11-1
cdr3_aa: CASSLESGTGYEQYF
cdr3_nt: TGTGCCAGCAGCTTAGAATCCGGGACAGGCTACGAGCAGTACTTC

d_call: NA
clone_size: once
j_call: TRBJ2-5
v_call: TRBV12-3/TRBV12-4
cdr3_aa: CASTLTIEETQYF
cdr3_nt: TGTGCCAGCACCCTGACGATTGAGGAGACCCAGTACTTC

d_call: TRBD2
clone_size: NA
j_call: TRBJ2-3
v_call: TRBV11-2
cdr3_aa: CASSFDPHGTSDRQDTQYF
cdr3_nt: TGTGCCAGCAGCTTTGACCCCCACGGGACTAGCGATCGACAAGATACGCAGTATTTT

d_call: TRBD1
clone_size: NA
j_call: TRBJ1-6
v_call: TRBV5-1
cdr3_aa: CASKAGGNSPLHF
cdr3_nt: TGCGCCAGCAAGGCAGGGGGCAATTCACCCCTCCACTTT

d_call: NA
clone_size: NA
j_call: TRBJ2-3
v_call: TRBV5-1
cdr3_aa: CASRRTATDTQYF
cdr3_nt: TGCGCCAGCAGGCGGACAGCCACAGATACGCAGTATTTT

d_call: NA
clone_size: NA
j_call: TRBJ2-5
v_call: TRBV20-1
cdr3_aa: CSARGPETQYF
cdr3_nt: TGCAGTGCTAGGGGACCGGAGACCCAGTACTTC

d_call: TRBD2
clone_size: NA
j_call: TRBJ2-2
v_call: TRBV2
cdr3_aa: CASGREDTGELFF
cdr3_nt: TGTGCCAGCGGGCGGGAGGACACCGGGGAGCTGTTTTTT

d_call: TRBD2
clone_size: NA
j_call: TRBJ2-7
v_call: TRBV2
cdr3_aa: CASSLAGGPPEQYF
cdr3_nt: TGTGCCAGCAGTTTAGCGGGAGGGCCGCCCGAGCAGTACTTC

d_call: TRBD1
clone_size: NA
j_call: TRBJ2-7
v_call: TRBV5-4
cdr3_aa: CASSWTPMDRKAYEQYF
cdr3_nt: TGTGCCAGCAGCTGGACCCCGATGGACAGGAAAGCCTACGAGCAGTACTTC

d_call: NA
clone_size: NA
j_call: TRBJ2-1
v_call: TRBV11-2
cdr3_aa: CASSLERTTEQFF
cdr3_nt: TGTGCCAGCAGCTTAGAGAGGACCACTGAGCAGTTCTTC

d_call: TRBD2
clone_size: NA
j_call: TRBJ2-1
v_call: TRBV24-1
cdr3_aa: CATSGNLAGGDNEQFF
cdr3_nt: TGTGCCACCAGCGGGAACCTAGCGGGAGGAGACAATGAGCAGTTCTTC

d_call: NA
clone_size: NA
j_call: TRBJ1-2
v_call: TRBV5-1
cdr3_aa: CASSRSGQRLANYGYTF
cdr3_nt: TGCGCCAGCAGCCGTTCAGGACAGCGGTTAGCTAACTATGGCTACACCTTC

d_call: TRBD1
clone_size: NA
j_call: TRBJ2-7
v_call: TRBV6-5
cdr3_aa: CASSPGTGWNEQYF
cdr3_nt: TGTGCCAGCAGCCCCGGGACAGGGTGGAACGAGCAGTACTTC